Listed here are 3 T cell receptor beta chains from one sample, sequenced in a study of T cell responses to AZD1222 COVID-19 vaccine. Assay: immunoSEQ multiplex PCR; the TCRdb copy retains only in-frame clones and omits some. There are tens of thousands of clones in the sample; around three quarters occur only once, and about 3.8% lies in the top ten. The source was peripheral blood, collected on day 0 of AZD1222 vaccination. The receptors were gathered from an adult in good health.

This rearrangement joins TRBV6-6 to TRBJ2-7; D is possibly TRBD1 (5 bases). The CDR3 has 14 amino acids. The germline V gene has CDR1 MNHNY and CDR2 SVGAGI (reference sequence). V dropped 8 bases and J dropped 0 bases, with 14 bases sitting between them. This CDR3 is CASVQGSFSYEQYF. The CDR3 coding sequence is TGTGCCAGCGTTCAGGGTTCCTTCTCCTACGAGCAGTACTTC.

The chain joins TRBV3-1 (or the pseudogene TRBV3-2) to TRBJ1-5; no clear D gene. The germline V gene has CDR1 LGHDT and CDR2 YNNKEL (reference sequence). The CDR3 has 13 residues. V was clipped by 1 base and J by 5 bases, with 6 bases between them. The CDR3 DNA is TGTGCCAGCAGCCAAGGGGGTTATCAGCCCCAGCATTTT. Its protein is CASSQGGYQPQHF.

The chain links TRBV10-3 to TRBJ2-1, with 9 bases that match TRBD1. Unmatched junction bases numbered 6, after V lost 2 bases and J lost 7 bases. In germline, CDR1 is ENHRY, CDR2 SYGVKD. The CDR3 has 15 residues. This CDR3 is CAISERGDRANEQFF. The CDR3, as DNA: TGTGCCATCAGTGAGAGGGGGGACAGGGCTAATGAGCAGTTCTTC.